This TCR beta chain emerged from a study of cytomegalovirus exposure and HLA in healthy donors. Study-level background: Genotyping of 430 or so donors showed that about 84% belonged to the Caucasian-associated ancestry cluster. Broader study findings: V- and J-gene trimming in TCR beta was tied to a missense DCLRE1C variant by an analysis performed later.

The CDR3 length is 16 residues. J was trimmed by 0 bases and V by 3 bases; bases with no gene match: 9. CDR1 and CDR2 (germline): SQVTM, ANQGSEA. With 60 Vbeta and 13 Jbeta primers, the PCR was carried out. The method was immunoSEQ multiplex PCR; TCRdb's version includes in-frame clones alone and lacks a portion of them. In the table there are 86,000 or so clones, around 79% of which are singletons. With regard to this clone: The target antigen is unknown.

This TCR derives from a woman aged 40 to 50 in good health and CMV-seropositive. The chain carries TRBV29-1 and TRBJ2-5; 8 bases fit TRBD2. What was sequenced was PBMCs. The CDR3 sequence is CSVDGIKGLDQETQYF. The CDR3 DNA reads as TGCAGCGTTGATGGGATTAAGGGACTAGACCAAGAGACCCAGTACTTC.